One and the same sample provided the 24 T cell receptor beta chains below, sequenced in a study of T cells in Graves' hyperthyroidism and ophthalmopathy. Amplification of TCR beta CDR3 regions was performed using RNA transcripts as template. The primer set for the first-round RT-PCR of the TCR CDR3 was HTBI. MiXCR was run by TCRdb on the multiplex PCR reads, yielding one entry per CDR3 protein. Of roughly 800,000 distinct CDR3 sequences listed, roughly 40% are singletons. Source material: blood. The receptors come from a man aged 18 to 35 with Graves' hyperthyroidism.

The chain carries TRBV5-1 and TRBJ1-1; D is unclear. Germline CDR1 is SGHRS and CDR2 is YFSETQ. V lost 1 base to trimming and J lost 1 base, with 8 bases between them. The CDR3 totals 14 residues. As DNA, the CDR3 is TGCGCCAGCAGCTTGTTCCCAGAGAACACTGAAGCTTTCTTT. Its protein is CASSLFPENTEAFF.

This clonotype occurred many times. The chain recombines TRBV24-1 with TRBJ1-1; TRBD1 might be the D (6 bases). From germline, CDR1 is KGHDR and CDR2 SFDVKD. V was shortened by 9 bases and J by 1 base, with 14 bases between the two germline ends. The CDR3 extends over 14 amino acids. The CDR3 DNA is TGTGCCACCGGTTCAGGGGACTCGAACACTGAAGCTTTCTTT. It translates to CATGSGDSNTEAFF.

This clonotype was detected only a few times. This chain uses TRBV20-1 with TRBJ2-7, with D tentatively TRBD1 or TRBD2 (5 bases each). Per the germline V gene, CDR1 is DFQATT and CDR2 is SNEGSKA (reference sequence). V was cut by 6 bases and J by 5 bases, with 17 bases left in between. The CDR3 extends over 13 amino acids. This CDR3 reads CSAGRDVGDEQYF. DNA of the CDR3: TGCAGTGCCGGACGGGACGTTGGCGACGAGCAGTACTTC.

This clonotype was seen many times. The chain links TRBV19 to TRBJ1-3; D unresolved. V gave up 3 bases and J gave up 4 bases, with 13 bases separating them. The CDR3 runs 15 residues. From germline, CDR1 is LNHDA and CDR2 SQIVND (reference sequence). DNA for the CDR3: TGTGCCAGTAGTATGAACCGCGCGGGGGGAAACACCATATATTTT. Its translation: CASSMNRAGGNTIYF.

This clonotype was observed a handful of times. The chain has TRBV29-1 and TRBJ2-6, with TRBD1 matching over 12 bases. This CDR3 region has 19 residues. Germline assignment: CDR1 SQVTM and CDR2 ANQGSEA. The V segment lost 1 base and the J segment 2 bases; nucleotides outside the gene matches: 9. In nucleotides, the CDR3 is TGCAGCGTTGAAGCAGGGACAGGGGGCGTTCGGCCTGGGGCCAACGTCCTGACTTTC. It is translated as CSVEAGTGGVRPGANVLTF.

J is TRBJ2-7 and V is TRBV7-6; 12 bases fit TRBD1. The junction had 7 bases not matched to a gene; V was cut back by 1 base and J by 0 bases. This CDR3 is 18 amino acids long. CDR1 and CDR2 from the germline V gene are SGHVS and FNYEAQ. The CDR3 DNA reads as TGTGCCAGCAGCTTAGGAGTGGGGGGACAGGGGGCCTCCTACGAGCAGTACTTC. Its translation: CASSLGVGGQGASYEQYF.

The sample holds one count of this clonotype. A much larger clone is a single base away; this may be a read error. This chain links TRBV7-2 with TRBJ1-5, with D uncertain. Germline values: CDR1 SGHTA, CDR2 FQGNSA. The CDR3 runs to 13 residues. Trimming took off 4 bases at V and 4 bases at J, with 8 bases between the two ends. CDR3 nucleotides: TGTGCCAGCAGCTCCCTCCGTAATCAGCCCCAGCATTTT. Encoded protein: CASSSLRNQPQHF.

This clonotype was detected ten times or more. The chain joins TRBV9 to TRBJ2-7; D gene uncertain. CDR1 is SGDLS, CDR2 YYNGEE, per germline. V lost 2 bases and J 3 bases, leaving 12 bases between the germline ends. The CDR3 has 14 residues. The CDR3, as DNA: TGTGCCAGCAGCGTGAGCGTAGGAGACTACGAGCAGTACTTC. As protein: CASSVSVGDYEQYF. Full variable domain (missing parts from reference TRBV9 and TRBJ2-7): DSGVTQTPKHLITATGQRVTLRCSPRSGDLSVYWYQQSLDQGLQFLIQYYNGEERAKGNILERFSAQQFPDLHSELNLSSLELGDSALYFCASSVSVGDYEQYFGPGTRLTVT.

The chain employs TRBV7-6 and TRBJ2-5; D may be TRBD2 (6 bases). The CDR3 consists of 14 residues. The germline CDR1 and CDR2 sequences are SGHVS and FNYEAQ. V lost 5 bases, J lost 5 bases, and 15 bases lay in between. The CDR3 DNA sequence: TGTGCCAGCAGCCTAGGGTCGGGGGTGGAGACCCAGTACTTC. It encodes CASSLGSGVETQYF.

The V gene is TRBV9, the J gene TRBJ2-7; 8 positions agree with TRBD2. This CDR3 has 13 amino acids. Unmatched junction bases numbered 4, after V lost 3 bases and J lost 5 bases. CDR1 SGDLS and CDR2 YYNGEE come from the germline V gene. The CDR3 DNA is TGTGCCAGCAGCGCCTCGGGGGGGGACGAGCAGTACTTC. Protein sequence: CASSASGGDEQYF.

This clonotype was seen once. One base away lies a much larger clone, so this may be a sequencing read error. The V call is TRBV2, the J call TRBJ2-5; the D call may be TRBD1 or TRBD2 (5 bases each). Germline assignment: CDR1 SNHLY and CDR2 FYNNEI. The V gene lost 8 bases and the J gene lost 0 bases, with 7 bases spanning the gap. The CDR3 sequence is 12 residues long. CDR3 region: CASGDDQETQYF. CDR3 in DNA: TGTGCCAGCGGGGACGACCAAGAGACCCAGTACTTC.

The genes are TRBV2 and TRBJ2-5; possibly TRBD1 for D (5 bases). Germline CDR1 reads SNHLY; CDR2 reads FYNNEI. CDR3 size: 13 residues. Trimming removed 4 bases from V and 5 bases from J, with 11 bases in between. In DNA form, the CDR3 reads TGTGCCAGCAGTGCTAACAGGCGGGAGACCCAGTACTTC. As protein: CASSANRRETQYF.

This chain joins TRBV6-5 and TRBJ2-2; 12 bases map to TRBD2. V lost 6 bases and J lost 5; bases outside the gene matches: 4. The CDR3 has 15 residues. Germline V gene lookup returns CDR1 MNHEY and CDR2 SVGAGI. The CDR3 bases are TGTGCCAGCAGAACCGGACTAGCGGGAACCGGGGAGCTGTTTTTT. This gives the protein CASRTGLAGTGELFF.

CDR3 nucleotides: TGTGCCAGCAGTGCGAGGGGATTGGTCACTGAAGCTTTCTTT. Translation: CASSARGLVTEAFF. The chain recombines TRBV6-1 with TRBJ1-1; the D gene is possibly TRBD1 (5 bases). Trimming left V 4 bases short and J 4 bases short, with 13 bases between. There are 14 residues in the CDR3. Germline lookup yields CDR1 MNHNS and CDR2 SASEGT.

This clonotype was seen more than once but under ten times. Because the CDR3 is missing its conserved closing phenylalanine or tryptophan, this is likely a read error. The limits of the CDR3 on the DNA are not certain, so only TCRdb's listed CDR3 is given. This chain connects TRBV29-1 to TRBJ2-7. Germline values: CDR1 SQVTM, CDR2 ANQGSEA. The CDR3 adds up to 8 amino acids, both ends counted. This CDR3 is CSVESSDS.

The chain is built from TRBV7-2 and TRBJ1-5, with D tentatively TRBD1 (5 bases). With 6 bases removed from V and 6 bases from J, the gap between germline ends came to 15 bases. Germline V gives CDR1 SGHTA, CDR2 FQGNSA. This CDR3 is 14 amino acids long. The CDR3 is CASSSDQGSQPQHF. The DNA of the CDR3 is TGTGCCAGCAGTTCGGACCAGGGATCTCAGCCCCAGCATTTT.

This clonotype was recorded once. A clone one base away is much larger, so this may be a read error. The gene calls are TRBV7-3 and TRBJ2-6, with D possibly TRBD2 on 5 matching bases. The CDR3 contains 15 residues. The germline gives CDR1 SGHTA, CDR2 FQGTGA. CDR3 sequence (DNA): TGTACCAGCAGCCGTGGGAGCTCTGGGGCCAACGTCCTGACTTTC. It yields the protein CTSSRGSSGANVLTF.

This clonotype was observed many times. The V and J genes are TRBV7-2 and TRBJ2-7; TRBD2 is a possible D gene (6 bases). Between the trimmed V and J ends, which lost 7 bases and 3 bases, there was a span of 16 bases. CDR1 is SGHTA, CDR2 FQGNSA, per germline. This CDR3 comprises 14 residues. This chain's CDR3 is CASTRSAGNYEQYF. The CDR3 nucleotides read TGTGCCAGCACTCGGTCGGCGGGAAACTACGAGCAGTACTTC.

The chain joins TRBV9 to TRBJ2-2; 9 bases are a match to TRBD2. Germline V gene data show CDR1 as SGDLS and CDR2 as YYNGEE. The CDR3 is 18 residues long. The V and J ends lost 4 bases and 0 bases, in that order; junction bases with no gene match: 10. The CDR3 loop is CASSSRPRLAANTGELFF. The CDR3 coding sequence is TGTGCCAGCAGCTCAAGACCGCGACTAGCGGCGAACACCGGGGAGCTGTTTTTT.

This chain uses TRBV6-5 with TRBJ2-5; 11 nucleotides agree with TRBD2. This CDR3 has 16 residues. Germline V gene data show CDR1 as MNHEY and CDR2 as SVGAGI. The V gene end was trimmed by 0 bases and the J gene end by 4 bases; junction bases not matched to a gene: 4. In DNA, the CDR3 is TGTGCCAGCAGTTACTCAACTAGCGGGAGTAGAGAGACCCAGTACTTC. Amino acid sequence: CASSYSTSGSRETQYF.

The table lists this clonotype with a few counts. The rearrangement links TRBV28 to TRBJ2-2, with a weak D call TRBD1 (5 bases). Germline CDR1 and CDR2: MDHEN and SYDVKM. The CDR3 sequence is 15 residues long. Trimming pared 5 bases from V and 1 base from J, leaving 11 bases between. The CDR3 protein is CASSPPDKNTGELFF. In nucleotides, the CDR3 is TGTGCCAGCAGTCCCCCGGACAAGAACACCGGGGAGCTGTTTTTT.

This clonotype was found a few times. The J gene is TRBJ2-2, the V gene TRBV7-9; tentative D call: TRBD1 (5 bases). V was pared by 6 bases and J by 2 bases, with 13 bases between. CDR3 size: 15 residues. The germline CDR1 and CDR2 sequences are SEHNR and FQNEAQ (reference sequence). CDR3 bases: TGTGCCAGCAGTTCAGGGTCCTCAAACACCGGGGAGCTGTTTTTT. Translating it yields CASSSGSSNTGELFF.

There are many counts of this clonotype. The rearrangement uses TRBV2 and TRBJ2-5, with 9 bases matching TRBD2. This CDR3 region has 15 residues. Per germline, CDR1 SNHLY and CDR2 FYNNEI. J gave up 0 bases and V 7 bases, and 6 bases lay outside the gene matches. CDR3 nucleotide sequence: TGTGCCAGCACCGCCAGCGGGGGGAACCAAGAGACCCAGTACTTC. It translates to CASTASGGNQETQYF.

The genes are TRBV11-3 and TRBJ2-7; TRBD2 might be the D (6 bases). The CDR3 runs 18 residues. V was clipped by 1 base and J by 4 bases, with 23 bases between them. Per the germline V gene, CDR1 is SGHNT and CDR2 is YENEEA. The CDR3 bases are TGTGCCAGCAGCTTAGGACTAGTGCTGGAGTGGGAGACATACGAGCAGTACTTC. This translates into CASSLGLVLEWETYEQYF.